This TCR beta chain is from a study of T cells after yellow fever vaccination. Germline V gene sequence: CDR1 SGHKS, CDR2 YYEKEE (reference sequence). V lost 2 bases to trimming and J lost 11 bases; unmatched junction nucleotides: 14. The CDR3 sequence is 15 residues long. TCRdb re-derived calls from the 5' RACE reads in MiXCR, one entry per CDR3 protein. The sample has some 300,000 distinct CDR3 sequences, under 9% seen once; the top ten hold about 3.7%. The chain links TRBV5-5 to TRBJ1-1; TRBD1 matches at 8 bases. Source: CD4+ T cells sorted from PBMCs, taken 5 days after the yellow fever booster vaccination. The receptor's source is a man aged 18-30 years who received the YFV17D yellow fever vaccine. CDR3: CASSFSADRVFLAFF. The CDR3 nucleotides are TGTGCCAGCAGCTTTAGCGCGGACAGGGTATTTTTGGCTTTCTTT.